This T cell receptor beta chain was sequenced for a study of blood T cells in healthy people across ages (dated by TCRdb to about 2015). For the wider study: In model experiments, template switching captured about one uniquely barcoded TCR beta cDNA molecule for every two T cells. Using the same blood draw, the study looked at two additional independent replicas of 1 million unique cDNA reads for two donors, one aged 18 to 30 and the other aged 80 or older. Donors were grouped into four age groups: young (average 16 years), middle-aged (roughly 40), aged (around 62) and long-lived (roughly 80). To avoid experimental bias, donors of different ages were randomly spread across the sequencing lanes. To track age-related changes in TCR beta repertoire diversity, the study relied on deep sequencing normalized with unique cDNA molecular identifiers.

The library was built by means of 5' RACE. The sequencer listed for this sample is Illumina HiSeq 2500. The second PCR ran for about 6 to 12 cycles and used a J-beta primer mix along with a sample-barcoded 5' primer. Each TCR beta cDNA molecule received a unique molecular identifier from a template-switch 5' adaptor carrying 12 random nucleotides. At least 2.5 million CDR3-containing paired-end reads were obtained from each sample. First-strand cDNA was synthesized from all RNA with the Mint cDNA synthesis kit, primed by a TRBC-specific oligonucleotide. After uracil-DNA glycosylase treatment, a first 18-cycle PCR used universal primers M1SS and BC2_uni_R on all cDNA. As for how the authors treated the data: Each sample was normalized by randomly selecting 1 million high-quality reads, each carrying a distinct molecular identifier. Reads with shared molecular identifiers were discarded instead of being binned into consensus sequences. MiTCR, with a Q25 quality threshold and the strictest error-elimination algorithm, was used for CDR3 identification, clonotype clustering and error correction. Lower-bound total TCR beta diversity was estimated with a nonparametric unseen species model using Euler transformation. TCRdb cleaned the public reads at Q25 with fastp, built clones with MiXCR and kept in-frame beta chains. Rows are unified per CDR3 protein, each entry keeping the most common DNA and genes. Here the V and J calls rest on TCRdb's processing, not on the authors' analysis. Counted in this sample were hundreds of thousands of distinct CDR3 sequences; roughly three fifths of them appeared once. The top ten clonotypes cover roughly 26% of the sample.

Study-wide conclusions, independent of this receptor: Compared with the aged group, the long-lived group had more naive CD4+ T cells, fewer expanded clones and increased TCR diversity, a pattern suggesting age selection. As age increased, observed TCR beta diversity per million T cells dropped in a roughly linear way, and a significant reduction was already evident by age 40. Total diversity estimates from one million sequenced T cells were considered lower bounds and underestimates. A strong correlation was found between observed TCR beta diversity and the percentage of naive T cells measured by flow cytometry. Because the CMV infection status of the donors was unknown, age-related changes in expanded clonotypes may potentially have been confounded. Conclusive comparison of naive and antigen-experienced compartments was prevented by the profiling of bulk unsorted PBMCs.

The roughly 39 donors, aged about 6 to 95 years, were systemically healthy Caucasian individuals from Russia. Each donor gave around 9.5 milliliters of peripheral blood, collected into EDTA-treated Vacutainer tubes. Ficoll-Paque density-gradient centrifugation was used to isolate PBMCs, with at least 6.5 million obtained per sample. Trizol reagent was used to extract total RNA from the PBMCs, yielding at least 5 micrograms per sample. The percentages of naive CD45RAhigh/CD27high T cells were determined by flow cytometry on a PBMC aliquot from every donor. Points on this clonotype: What this receptor recognizes is not known. No qualities accompany the bases; no much larger clone lies one base away.

Taken from cysteine to phenylalanine, the CDR3 has 12 residues. The kept DNA is CDR3 alone, 36 bases in frame from the first base. The germline ends are 5 bases apart after V is trimmed by 6 bases and J by 2 bases. CDR1 and CDR2, looked up from the germline V gene, are SQVTM and ANQGSEA. The rearrangement joined TRBV29-1 to TRBJ2-6; a weak D assignment points to TRBD1 (5 bases agree). The receptor's source is a man aged 35-49 years in good health. The sample was blood. In nucleotide form, the sequence is TGCAGCGTGGGGCCTGGGGCCAACGTCCTGACTTTC. It codes for CSVGPGANVLTF.